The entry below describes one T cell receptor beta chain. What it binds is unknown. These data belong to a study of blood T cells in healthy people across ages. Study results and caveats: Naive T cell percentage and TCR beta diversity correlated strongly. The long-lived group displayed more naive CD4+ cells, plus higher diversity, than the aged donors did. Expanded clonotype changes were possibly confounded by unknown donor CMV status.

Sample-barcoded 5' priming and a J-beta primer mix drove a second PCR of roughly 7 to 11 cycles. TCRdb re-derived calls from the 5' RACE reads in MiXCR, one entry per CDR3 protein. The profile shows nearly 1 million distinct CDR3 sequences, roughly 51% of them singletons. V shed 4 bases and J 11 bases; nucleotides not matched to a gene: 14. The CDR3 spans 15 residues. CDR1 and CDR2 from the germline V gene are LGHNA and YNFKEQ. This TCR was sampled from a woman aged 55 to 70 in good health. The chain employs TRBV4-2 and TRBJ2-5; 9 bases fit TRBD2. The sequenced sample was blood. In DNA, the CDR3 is TGTGCCAGCAGCCTCATAGCGGGGGATTACAATGAGCAGTACTTC. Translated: CASSLIAGDYNEQYF.